Listed below are T cell receptor beta chains from one sample, sequenced in a study of Ad26.COV2.S vaccination and SARS-CoV-2 variants. Sequenced by immunoSEQ multiplex PCR; TCRdb stores in-frame clones only, minus some. The sample includes approximately 500,000 clones, 87% of them seen just once. The material sequenced was peripheral blood, taken in a trial of Ad26.COV2.S vaccine versus placebo. The receptor set was obtained from a person aged 18-65 years who received the Ad26.COV2.S COVID-19 vaccine or a placebo. Both conserved end residues are part of each CDR3. A D gene is named only where the DNA matches it firmly. Some rows have no size entry. The others give once, few or many, or a class for an expanded clone.

>-|TRBV7-9|TRBJ2-1|TRBD2
TGTGCCAGCAGCTTAGGTGTGGGGGGGACCGGCAATGAGCAGTTCTTC
CASSLGVGGTGNEQFF
>-|TRBV28|TRBJ2-7|TRBD1
TGTGCCAGCAGTTCCGGGACAGGGGGACACGAGCAGTACTTC
CASSSGTGGHEQYF
>-|TRBV5-4|TRBJ2-1|TRBD2
TGTGCCAGCAGCTTGAGTAGGGCTAGCGGGTCCTACAATGAGCAGTTCTTC
CASSLSRASGSYNEQFF
>-|TRBV10-3|TRBJ2-1|TRBD2
TGTGCCATCAGGGAACTAGCGGGAGGGGTCGGTGAGCAGTTCTTC
CAIRELAGGVGEQFF
>few|TRBV7-9|TRBJ2-7|-
TGTGCCAGCAGCTTAACAGGGTTCTACGAGCAGTACTTC
CASSLTGFYEQYF
>-|TRBV12-5|TRBJ2-3|-
TGTGCTAGTGCCCTCCGGGACAGCACAGATACGCAGTATTTT
CASALRDSTDTQYF
>once|TRBV15|TRBJ2-7|-
TGTGCCACCAGCAGATCCCCTTCCGTCGCCTACGAGCAGTACTTC
CATSRSPSVAYEQYF
>-|TRBV6-5|TRBJ2-7|-
TGTGCCAGCAGTCCTGAGTTAGGGCTTAGGCAGTACTTC
CASSPELGLRQYF
>-|TRBV3-1/TRBV3-2|TRBJ2-7|TRBD2
TGTGCCAGCAACCACCCTAGCGGGATTAACGGGGAGCAGTACTTC
CASNHPSGINGEQYF
>-|TRBV9|TRBJ2-6|TRBD2
TGTGCCAGCAGCGGACCCACTAGCGGGAGAAACTCTGGGGCCAACGTCCTGACTTTC
CASSGPTSGRNSGANVLTF
>-|TRBV7-3|TRBJ2-3|TRBD2
TGTGCCAGCAGCCCCGACGGGAGGAACACAGATACGCAGTATTTT
CASSPDGRNTDTQYF
>-|TRBV6-2/TRBV6-3|TRBJ2-1|TRBD2
TGTGCCAGCAGTTACTCGACCTACGGGAGGCGTGATGAGCAGTTCTTC
CASSYSTYGRRDEQFF
>-|TRBV19|TRBJ1-3|-
TGTGCCAGTACCCAGTTTCGAGGGAACACCATATATTTT
CASTQFRGNTIYF
>-|TRBV30|TRBJ1-5|-
TGTGCCTGGAGTTACAAAGGTGGAGGGAGAGGTCAGCCCCAGCATTTT
CAWSYKGGGRGQPQHF
>-|TRBV3-1/TRBV3-2|TRBJ2-7|-
TGTGCCAGCAGCCCCCGACTGGGTGGTGAGCAGTACTTC
CASSPRLGGEQYF
>-|TRBV5-6|TRBJ1-2|-
TGTGCCAGCAGGGACAGACAACTCTATGGCTACACCTTC
CASRDRQLYGYTF
>few|TRBV2|TRBJ1-5|TRBD1
TGTGCCAGCAGTTTTCGACAGGGTGGCGGCAATCAGCCCCAGCATTTT
CASSFRQGGGNQPQHF
>-|TRBV4-2|TRBJ2-1|-
TGTGCCAGCAGCCAAGCGACCGCGGAGTCCTACAATGAGCAGTTCTTC
CASSQATAESYNEQFF
>-|TRBV9|TRBJ2-7|-
TGTGCCAGCAGCGTAGATGGGGGTGAGCAGTACTTC
CASSVDGGEQYF
>once|TRBV27|TRBJ2-7|-
TGTGCCAGCAGTGGGCTGATTGGGTCCTACGAGCAGTACTTC
CASSGLIGSYEQYF
>-|TRBV10-2|TRBJ2-3|-
TGCGCCAGCAGGCGAACCAGACAGAAACTCACAGATACGCAGTATTTT
CASRRTRQKLTDTQYF
>-|TRBV2|TRBJ2-7|TRBD1
TGTGCCAGCAGTGACCCGGGACAGGGGTCCTACGAGCAGTACTTC
CASSDPGQGSYEQYF
>-|TRBV30|TRBJ1-2|-
TGTGCCTGGAGTCCAACGGGACAATCTGGCTACACCTTC
CAWSPTGQSGYTF
>-|TRBV6-1|TRBJ2-7|-
TGTGCCAGCAGTGAAGTGGACAGTCAGTCCTACGAGCAGTGCTTC
CASSEVDSQSYEQCF
>-|TRBV7-2|TRBJ2-5|-
TGTGCCAGCAGCCCCGGGGTGTCGGAGACCCAGTACTTC
CASSPGVSETQYF
>-|TRBV3-1/TRBV3-2|TRBJ2-3|-
TGTGCCAGCAGCCAGCCCTTGATAGGGGGGGCGACAGATACGCAGTATTTT
CASSQPLIGGATDTQYF
>-|TRBV9|TRBJ1-2|-
TGTGCCAGCAGCGCCCTACAGGGCTATGGCTACACCTTC
CASSALQGYGYTF
>-|TRBV3-1/TRBV3-2|TRBJ1-2|TRBD1
TGTGCCAGCAGCCAAGGTCGACAGGGTTATGGCTACACCTTC
CASSQGRQGYGYTF
>-|TRBV19|TRBJ2-1|TRBD2
TGTGCCAGTAATATTGGTAGCGGGTACAATGAGCAGTTCTTC
CASNIGSGYNEQFF
>-|TRBV5-1|TRBJ1-2|TRBD1
TGCGCCAGCAGCTACGGACAGGGTCGCAACTATGGCTACACCTTC
CASSYGQGRNYGYTF
>-|TRBV4-3|TRBJ2-7|-
TGCGCCAGCAGCCAAGATCCCGGCTCCTACGAGCAGTACTTC
CASSQDPGSYEQYF
>-|TRBV19|TRBJ2-5|TRBD2
TGTGCCAGTAGTAGAGCGGGAGTTGGAGAGACCCAGTACTTC
CASSRAGVGETQYF